These T cell receptor beta chains were read from a single sample in a study of cytomegalovirus exposure and HLA in healthy donors. The table came from immunoSEQ multiplex PCR; TCRdb's copy has only in-frame clones and leaves some out. The table lists tens of thousands of clones, 60% to 85% of them singletons. The sample taken for sequencing was PBMCs. These receptors were collected from a male donor in good health and CMV-seropositive. The CDR3 runs from the conserved cysteine through the conserved F or W. The order of the fields is CDR3 length, clone size, V gene, D gene, J gene, CDR3 DNA, CDR3 protein. The D gene is left open where the match is weak. Clone size, where shown, is once, few, many, or a class for clones that have expanded.

>15|-|TRBV19|-|TRBJ2-1
TGTGCCAGTAGTAAGGCTAGCGCTTCCTACAATGAGCAGTTCTTC
CASSKASASYNEQFF
>17|-|TRBV6-1|TRBD1|TRBJ1-6
TGTGCCAGCAGTGAACTAGGGGGCCCAGGGTATAATTCACCCCTCCACTTT
CASSELGGPGYNSPLHF
>16|-|TRBV7-3|-|TRBJ2-1
TGTGCCAGCAGCTTAGCCGGGGGAATAACCTACAATGAGCAGTTCTTC
CASSLAGGITYNEQFF
>15|few|TRBV19|-|TRBJ2-1
TGTGCCAGTACTCAGGGTCCGTCAAACAACAATGAGCAGTTCTTC
CASTQGPSNNNEQFF
>14|-|TRBV7-9|-|TRBJ2-3
TGTGCCAGCAGCCCAGGGGCCAATACAGATACGCAGTATTTT
CASSPGANTDTQYF
>14|-|TRBV6-6|-|TRBJ2-7
TGTGCCAGCAGTTACTCAGCGGGTCCCTACGAGCAGTACTTC
CASSYSAGPYEQYF
>15|once|TRBV28|TRBD1|TRBJ2-7
TGTGCCAGCAGGGACCGGGACAGGGCTCTCTACGAGCAGTACTTC
CASRDRDRALYEQYF
>14|-|TRBV30|TRBD1|TRBJ2-2
TGTGCCGGGACGGGACAGAGTAACGCCGGGGAGCTGTTTTTT
CAGTGQSNAGELFF
>16|-|TRBV4-2|TRBD1|TRBJ1-2
TGTGCCAGCAGCCAAGAATCAGGGGGAATTGGGTATGGCTACACCTTC
CASSQESGGIGYGYTF
>14|once|TRBV9|TRBD1|TRBJ2-7
TGTGCCAGCAGTCCGGGACAGGGGGATTACGAGCAGTACTTC
CASSPGQGDYEQYF
>14|-|TRBV7-2|TRBD2|TRBJ2-5
TGTGCCAGCAGCTTAGTCGGGGGGCAAGAGACCCAGTACTTC
CASSLVGGQETQYF
>15|-|TRBV6-5|TRBD2|TRBJ2-1
TGTGCCAGCAGTTACTCGACTAGCGGTTACAATGAGCAGTTCTTC
CASSYSTSGYNEQFF
>17|-|TRBV28|TRBD1|TRBJ1-2
TGTGCCAGCAGTTTAGAAGGGACAGGAGGACCCAACTATGGCTACACCTTC
CASSLEGTGGPNYGYTF
>17|-|TRBV28|TRBD1|TRBJ1-2
TGTGCCAGCAGTTTTCCGGACAGGGGGGCGTCGTACTATGGCTACACCTTC
CASSFPDRGASYYGYTF
>15|-|TRBV4-1|-|TRBJ2-4
TGCGCCAGCAGCCAAGATCGGGCTAGCGCTAACATTCAGTACTTC
CASSQDRASANIQYF
>17|-|TRBV5-1|TRBD1|TRBJ2-2
TGCGCCAGCAGCTGGGAACAGGGGGATCCGAACACCGGGGAGCTGTTTTTT
CASSWEQGDPNTGELFF
>13|-|TRBV7-9|-|TRBJ2-7
TGTGCCAGCAGCTCCAGGGTTCCCTACGAGCAGTACTTC
CASSSRVPYEQYF
>13|-|TRBV6-1|-|TRBJ2-1
TGTGCCAGCATATGGACTAAATACAATGAGCAGTTCTTC
CASIWTKYNEQFF
>14|-|TRBV7-9|-|TRBJ2-7
TGTGCCAGCAGCTTACCAGGGTCAATCTACGAGCAGTACTTC
CASSLPGSIYEQYF
>15|-|TRBV9|TRBD2|TRBJ2-5
TGTGCCAGCAGCGTAGGGGGGGGTTTGGACGAGACCCAGTACTTC
CASSVGGGLDETQYF
>16|few|TRBV4-2|TRBD1|TRBJ1-1
TGTGCCAGCAGCCATGCCGGGACAGGGTGGAACACTGAAGCTTTCTTT
CASSHAGTGWNTEAFF
>14|once|TRBV6-4|TRBD2|TRBJ2-7
TGTGCCAGCAGTGAACCTAGCGGTTCCTACGAGCAGTACTTC
CASSEPSGSYEQYF